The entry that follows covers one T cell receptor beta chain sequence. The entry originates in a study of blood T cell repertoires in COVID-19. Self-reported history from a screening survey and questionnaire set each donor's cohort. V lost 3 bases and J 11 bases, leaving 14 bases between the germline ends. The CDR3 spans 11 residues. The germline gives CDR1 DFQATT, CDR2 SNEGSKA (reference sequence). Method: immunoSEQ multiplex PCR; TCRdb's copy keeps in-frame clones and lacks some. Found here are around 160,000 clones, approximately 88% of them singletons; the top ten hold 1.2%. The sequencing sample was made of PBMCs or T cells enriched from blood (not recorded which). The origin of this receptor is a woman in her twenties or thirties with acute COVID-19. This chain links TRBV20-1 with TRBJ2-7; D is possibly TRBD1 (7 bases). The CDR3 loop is CSARGGQLKYF. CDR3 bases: TGCAGTGCTAGGGGGGGACAGCTGAAGTACTTC.